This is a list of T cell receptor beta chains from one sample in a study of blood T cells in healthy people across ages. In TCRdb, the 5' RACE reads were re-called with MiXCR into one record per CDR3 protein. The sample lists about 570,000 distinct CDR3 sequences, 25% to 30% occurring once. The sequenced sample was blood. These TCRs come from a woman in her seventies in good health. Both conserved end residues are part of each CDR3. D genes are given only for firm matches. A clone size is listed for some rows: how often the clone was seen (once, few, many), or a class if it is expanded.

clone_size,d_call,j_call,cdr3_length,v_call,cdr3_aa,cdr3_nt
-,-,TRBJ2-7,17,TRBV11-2,CASGGGRGLPNAYEQYF,TGTGCCAGCGGCGGGGGCAGGGGGCTTCCGAACGCCTACGAGCAGTACTTC
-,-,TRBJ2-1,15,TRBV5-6,CASSLQGTLYNEQFF,TGTGCCAGCAGCTTACAGGGAACTCTCTACAATGAGCAGTTCTTC
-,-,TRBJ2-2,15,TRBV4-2,CASSQVWLGAGELFF,TGTGCCAGCAGCCAAGTATGGCTGGGTGCCGGGGAGCTGTTTTTT
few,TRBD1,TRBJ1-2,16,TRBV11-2,CASNLGPGQRNYGYTF,TGTGCCAGCAACTTAGGTCCGGGACAGAGGAACTATGGCTACACCTTC
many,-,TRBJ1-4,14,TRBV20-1,CSAYTTGNDEKLFF,TGCAGTGCTTACACCACAGGGAACGATGAAAAACTGTTTTTT
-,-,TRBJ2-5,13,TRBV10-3,CAISETVQETQYF,TGTGCCATCAGTGAGACAGTCCAAGAGACCCAGTACTTC
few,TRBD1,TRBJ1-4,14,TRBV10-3,CAISSGQINEKLFF,TGTGCCATCAGCTCGGGACAGATCAATGAAAAACTGTTTTTT
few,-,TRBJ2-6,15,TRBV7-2,CASSLGVAGANVLTF,TGTGCCAGCAGCTTAGGGGTAGCTGGGGCCAACGTCCTGACTTTC
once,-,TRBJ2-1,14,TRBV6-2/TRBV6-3,CASSYSTTLNEQFF,TGTGCCAGCAGTTACTCGACGACTCTCAATGAGCAGTTCTTC
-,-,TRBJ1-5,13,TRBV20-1,CSAETQGNQPQHF,TGCAGTGCTGAAACTCAAGGAAATCAGCCCCAGCATTTT
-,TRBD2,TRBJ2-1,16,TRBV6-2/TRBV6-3,CASSRASGATYNEQFF,TGTGCCAGCAGTCGAGCTAGCGGGGCTACCTACAATGAGCAGTTCTTC
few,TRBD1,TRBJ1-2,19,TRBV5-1,CASSLFPPGQILANYGYTF,TGCGCCAGCAGCTTGTTCCCCCCGGGACAGATTCTAGCTAACTATGGCTACACCTTC
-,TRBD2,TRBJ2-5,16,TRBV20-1,CSAPPGLAGGEETQYF,TGCAGTGCTCCCCCGGGACTAGCGGGGGGCGAGGAGACCCAGTACTTC
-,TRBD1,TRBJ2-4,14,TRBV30,CAWSLTRGLDIQYF,TGTGCCTGGAGTTTGACAAGGGGGCTTGACATTCAGTACTTC
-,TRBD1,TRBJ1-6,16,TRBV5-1,CASSSRQGSYNSPLHF,TGCGCCAGCAGCTCCCGACAGGGCTCCTATAATTCACCCCTCCACTTT
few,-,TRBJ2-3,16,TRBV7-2,CASSILARTPSATQYF,TGTGCCAGCAGCATACTAGCCCGTACACCCTCGGCTACGCAGTATTTT
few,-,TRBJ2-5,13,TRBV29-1,CSVDQGYQETQYF,TGCAGCGTTGATCAGGGATACCAAGAGACCCAGTACTTC
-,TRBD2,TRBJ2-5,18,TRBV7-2,CASSLGTSGGVRQETQYF,TGTGCCAGCAGCTTAGGGACTAGCGGGGGGGTCAGACAAGAGACCCAGTACTTC
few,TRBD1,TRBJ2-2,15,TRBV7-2,CASSSNRGNAGELFF,TGTGCCAGCAGCTCAAACAGGGGTAATGCCGGGGAGCTGTTTTTT
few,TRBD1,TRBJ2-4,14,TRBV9,CASSPGTGKNIQYF,TGTGCCAGCAGCCCCGGGACAGGGAAAAACATTCAGTACTTC
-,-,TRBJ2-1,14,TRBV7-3,CASSSPYPPDEQFF,TGTGCCAGCAGCTCGCCCTACCCGCCCGATGAGCAGTTCTTC
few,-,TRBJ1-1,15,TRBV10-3,CAIRDPKGLGTEAFF,TGTGCCATCAGAGACCCCAAGGGCTTGGGTACTGAAGCTTTCTTT
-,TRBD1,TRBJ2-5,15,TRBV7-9,CASSFRQGSQETQYF,TGTGCCAGCAGCTTCAGACAGGGATCCCAAGAGACCCAGTACTTC
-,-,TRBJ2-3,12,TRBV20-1,CRGPTRKDTQYF,TGCAGGGGGCCCACTCGTAAAGATACGCAGTATTTT
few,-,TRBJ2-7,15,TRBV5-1,CASSLESPTVTEQYF,TGCGCCAGCAGCTTGGAGAGCCCGACAGTAACCGAGCAGTACTTC
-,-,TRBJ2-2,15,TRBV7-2,CASSLSRGGTGELFF,TGTGCCAGCAGCTTATCCCGGGGAGGCACCGGGGAGCTGTTTTTT
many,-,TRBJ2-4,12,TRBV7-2,CASSLGGNIQYF,TGTGCCAGCAGCTTAGGGGGAAACATTCAGTACTTC
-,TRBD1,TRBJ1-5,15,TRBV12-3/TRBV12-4,CASSRGGSSNQPQHF,TGTGCCAGCAGCCGAGGGGGCTCTAGCAATCAGCCCCAGCATTTT
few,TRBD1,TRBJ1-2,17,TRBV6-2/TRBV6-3,CASSWRSPGQGAYGYTF,TGTGCCAGCAGTTGGCGATCTCCGGGACAGGGGGCTTATGGCTACACCTTC
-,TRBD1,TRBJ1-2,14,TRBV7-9,CASNLGQGNYGYAF,TGTGCCAGCAACTTGGGACAGGGCAACTATGGCTACGCCTTC
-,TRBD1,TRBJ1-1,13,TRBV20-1,CSAIQGAQSEASF,TGCAGTGCCATCCAGGGGGCGCAGAGTGAAGCTTCCTTT
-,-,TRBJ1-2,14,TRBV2,CASSVDSSNSGYTF,TGTGCCAGCAGTGTTGACAGCAGCAACAGTGGCTACACCTTC
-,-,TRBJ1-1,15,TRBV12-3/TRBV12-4,CASSLALGQNTEAFF,TGTGCCAGCAGTTTAGCCCTGGGACAGAACACTGAAGCTTTCTTT
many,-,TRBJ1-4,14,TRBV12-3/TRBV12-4,CASSLGRKNEKLFF,TGTGCCAGCAGTTTAGGCAGGAAAAATGAAAAACTGTTTTTT
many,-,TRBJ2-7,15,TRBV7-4,CASSSYRESSYEQYF,TGTGCCAGCAGCTCATACAGGGAAAGCTCCTACGAGCAGTACTTC
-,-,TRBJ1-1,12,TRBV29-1,CSGTAMNTGAFF,TGCAGCGGGACTGCCATGAACACTGGAGCTTTCTTT
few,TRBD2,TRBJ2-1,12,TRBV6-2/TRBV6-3,CASRPSGGSMFF,TGTGCCAGCAGGCCTAGCGGGGGATCCATGTTCTTC
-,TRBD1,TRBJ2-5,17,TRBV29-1,CSALPGQGWSRQETQYF,TGCAGCGCGCTTCCGGGACAGGGTTGGTCGCGGCAAGAGACCCAGTACTTC
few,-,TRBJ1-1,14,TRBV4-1,CASSQDQMNTEAFF,TGCGCCAGCAGCCAGGACCAAATGAACACTGAAGCTTTCTTT
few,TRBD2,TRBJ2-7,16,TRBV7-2,CASSFGLAGGSYEQYF,TGTGCCAGCAGCTTCGGACTAGCGGGGGGTTCCTACGAGCAGTACTTC
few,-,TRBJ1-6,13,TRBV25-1,CASSESPLSPLHF,TGTGCCAGCAGTGAATCACCTCTTTCCCCCCTCCACTTT
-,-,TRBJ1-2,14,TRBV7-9,CASSLAVGPEGYTF,TGTGCCAGCAGCTTAGCGGTGGGCCCGGAGGGCTACACCTTC
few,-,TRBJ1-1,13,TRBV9,CASSVGSMGKAFF,TGTGCCAGCAGCGTAGGAAGTATGGGGAAGGCTTTCTTT
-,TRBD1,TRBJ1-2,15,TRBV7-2,CASSSGQGSNYGYTF,TGTGCCAGCAGCTCGGGACAGGGGTCTAACTATGGCTACACCTTC
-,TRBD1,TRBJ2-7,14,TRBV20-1,CSARLGPTGPEQYF,TGCAGTGCTAGACTTGGGCCGACAGGGCCCGAGCAGTACTTC
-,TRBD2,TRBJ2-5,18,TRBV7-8,CASSPRLSGGLYQETQYF,TGTGCCAGCAGCCCCCGGCTTAGCGGGGGGTTGTACCAAGAGACCCAGTACTTC
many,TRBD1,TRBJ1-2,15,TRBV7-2,CASSRMTGSRNGYTF,TGTGCCAGCAGCCGAATGACAGGGAGTAGGAACGGCTACACCTTC
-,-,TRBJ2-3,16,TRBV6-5,CASSFSSPHGTDTQYF,TGTGCCAGCAGTTTTTCGTCGCCCCATGGCACAGATACGCAGTATTTT
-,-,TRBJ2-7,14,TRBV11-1,CASSRSPGREEQYF,TGTGCCAGCAGCCGTTCCCCGGGGAGAGAAGAGCAGTACTTC